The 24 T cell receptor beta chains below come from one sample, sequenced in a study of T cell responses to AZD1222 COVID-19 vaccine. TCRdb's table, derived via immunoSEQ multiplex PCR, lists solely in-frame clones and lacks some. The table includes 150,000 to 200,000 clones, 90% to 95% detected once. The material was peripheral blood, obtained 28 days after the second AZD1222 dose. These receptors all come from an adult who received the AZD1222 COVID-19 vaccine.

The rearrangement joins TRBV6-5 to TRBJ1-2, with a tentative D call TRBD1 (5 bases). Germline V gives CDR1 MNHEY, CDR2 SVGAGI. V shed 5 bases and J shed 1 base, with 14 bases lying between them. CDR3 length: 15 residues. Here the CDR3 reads CASSPRGLDNYGYTF. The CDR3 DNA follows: TGTGCCAGCAGTCCCCGGGGCCTAGATAACTATGGCTACACCTTC.

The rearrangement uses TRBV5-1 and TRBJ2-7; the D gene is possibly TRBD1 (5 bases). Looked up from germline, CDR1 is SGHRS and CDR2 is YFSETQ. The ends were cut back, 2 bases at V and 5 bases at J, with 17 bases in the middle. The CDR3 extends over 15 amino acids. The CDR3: CASSFSLGATDEQYF. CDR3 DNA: TGCGCCAGCAGCTTTTCTTTAGGGGCCACCGACGAGCAGTACTTC.

CDR3 in DNA: TGTGCCAGCGAAGACAGGGGGGAAAACATTCAGTACTTC. Translated, it gives CASEDRGENIQYF. The chain recombines TRBV6-6 with TRBJ2-4; TRBD1 matches 9 bases. This CDR3 region has 13 residues. CDR1 and CDR2 from the germline V gene are MNHNY and SVGAGI (reference sequence). V lost 8 bases and J lost 5; bases outside the gene matches: 4.

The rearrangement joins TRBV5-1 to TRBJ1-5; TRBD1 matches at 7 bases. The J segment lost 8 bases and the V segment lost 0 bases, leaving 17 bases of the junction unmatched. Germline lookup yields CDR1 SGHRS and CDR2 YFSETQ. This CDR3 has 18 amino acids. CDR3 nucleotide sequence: TGCGCCAGCAGCTTGGCAGTAGGGACAGACATTTGGGGTAAGCCCCAGCATTTT. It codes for CASSLAVGTDIWGKPQHF.

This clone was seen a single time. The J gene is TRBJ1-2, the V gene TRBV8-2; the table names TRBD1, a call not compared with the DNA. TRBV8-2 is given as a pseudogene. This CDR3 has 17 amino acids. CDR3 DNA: TGTGGCAGCTCCAGGACAGAGGATTTATTTACTTACTATGGCTACACCTTC. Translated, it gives CGSSRTEDLFTYYGYTF.

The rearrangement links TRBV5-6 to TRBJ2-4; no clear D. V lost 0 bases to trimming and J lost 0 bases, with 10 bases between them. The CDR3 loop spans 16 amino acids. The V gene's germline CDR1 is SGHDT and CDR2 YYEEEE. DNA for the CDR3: TGTGCCAGCAGCTTGGGGTCATTATTAGCCAAAAACATTCAGTACTTC. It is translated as CASSLGSLLAKNIQYF.

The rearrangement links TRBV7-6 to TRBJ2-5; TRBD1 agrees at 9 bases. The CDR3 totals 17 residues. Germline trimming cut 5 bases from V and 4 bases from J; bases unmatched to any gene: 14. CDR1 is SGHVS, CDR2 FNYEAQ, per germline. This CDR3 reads CASSASPGQGGPETQYF. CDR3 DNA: TGTGCCAGCAGCGCTTCTCCGGGACAGGGCGGCCCAGAGACCCAGTACTTC.

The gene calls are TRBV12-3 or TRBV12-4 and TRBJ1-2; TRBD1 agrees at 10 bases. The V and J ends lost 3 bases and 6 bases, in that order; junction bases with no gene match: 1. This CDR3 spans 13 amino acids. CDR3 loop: CASSFGQGDGYTF. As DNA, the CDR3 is TGTGCCAGCAGTTTTGGACAGGGGGATGGCTACACCTTC.

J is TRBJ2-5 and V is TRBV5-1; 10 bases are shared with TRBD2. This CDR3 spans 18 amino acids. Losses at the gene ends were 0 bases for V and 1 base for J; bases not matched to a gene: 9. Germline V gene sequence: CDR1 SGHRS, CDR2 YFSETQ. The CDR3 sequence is CASSLAGRTSGAQETQYF. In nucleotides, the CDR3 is TGCGCCAGCAGCTTGGCCGGCCGGACTAGCGGAGCCCAAGAGACCCAGTACTTC. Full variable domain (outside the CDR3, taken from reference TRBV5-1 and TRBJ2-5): KAGVTQTPRYLIKTRGQQVTLSCSPISGHRSVSWYQQTPGQGLQFLFEYFSETQRNKGNFPGRFSGRQFSNSRSEMNVSTLELGDSALYLCASSLAGRTSGAQETQYFGPGTRLLVL.

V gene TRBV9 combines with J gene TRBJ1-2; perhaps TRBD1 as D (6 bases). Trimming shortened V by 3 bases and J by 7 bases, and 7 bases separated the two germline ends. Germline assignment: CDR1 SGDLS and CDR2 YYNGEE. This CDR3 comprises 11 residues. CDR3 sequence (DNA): TGTGCCAGCAGCGAGGGGGTTGGCTACACCTTC. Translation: CASSEGVGYTF.

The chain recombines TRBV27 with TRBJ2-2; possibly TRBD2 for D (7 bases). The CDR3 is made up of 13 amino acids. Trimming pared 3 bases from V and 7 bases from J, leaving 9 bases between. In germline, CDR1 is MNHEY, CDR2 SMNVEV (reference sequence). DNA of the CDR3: TGTGCCAGCAGTTTGCGGGGGCGCGGGGAGCTGTTTTTT. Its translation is CASSLRGRGELFF.

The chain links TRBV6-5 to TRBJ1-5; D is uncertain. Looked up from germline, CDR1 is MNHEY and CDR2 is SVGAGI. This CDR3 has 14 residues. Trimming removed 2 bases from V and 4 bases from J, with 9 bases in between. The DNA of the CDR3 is TGTGCCAGCAGTTACGCGGAAGGGAATCAGCCCCAGCATTTT. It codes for CASSYAEGNQPQHF.

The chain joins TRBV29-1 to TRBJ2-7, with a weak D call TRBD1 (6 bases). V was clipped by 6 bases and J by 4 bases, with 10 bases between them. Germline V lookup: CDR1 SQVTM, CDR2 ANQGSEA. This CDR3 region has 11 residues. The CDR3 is CSVPGQYEQYF. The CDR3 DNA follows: TGCAGCGTCCCCGGACAGTACGAGCAGTACTTC.

The CDR3 loop reads CASSPVSTNEKLFF. CDR3 nucleotides: TGTGCCAGCAGTCCAGTATCAACTAATGAAAAACTGTTTTTT. The rearrangement uses TRBV6-6 and TRBJ1-4; D not certain. Germline V CDR1 and CDR2: MNHNY, SVGAGI (reference sequence). The CDR3 has 14 amino acids. V was pared by 5 bases and J by 0 bases, with 7 bases between.

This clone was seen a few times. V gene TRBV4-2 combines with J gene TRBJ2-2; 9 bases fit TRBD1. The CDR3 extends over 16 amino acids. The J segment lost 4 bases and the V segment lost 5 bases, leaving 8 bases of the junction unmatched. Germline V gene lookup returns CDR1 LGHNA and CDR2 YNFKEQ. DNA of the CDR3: TGTGCCAGCAGCGCAGCCATGGACAGGGGCACCGGGGAGCTGTTTTTT. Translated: CASSAAMDRGTGELFF.

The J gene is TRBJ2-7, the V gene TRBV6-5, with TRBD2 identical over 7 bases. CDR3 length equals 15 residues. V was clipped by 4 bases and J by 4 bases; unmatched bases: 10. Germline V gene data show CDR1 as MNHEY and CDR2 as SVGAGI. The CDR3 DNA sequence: TGTGCCAGCAGTTGGCTCTGGGGAGGGAGATACGAGCAGTACTTC. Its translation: CASSWLWGGRYEQYF.

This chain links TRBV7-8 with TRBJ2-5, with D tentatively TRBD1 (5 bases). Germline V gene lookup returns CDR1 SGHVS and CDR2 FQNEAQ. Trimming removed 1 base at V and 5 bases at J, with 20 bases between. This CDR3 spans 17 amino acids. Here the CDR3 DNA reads TGTGCCAGCAGCTTAGAGGTCCTAGTAGGGGTAAGGGAGACCCAGTACTTC. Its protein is CASSLEVLVGVRETQYF.

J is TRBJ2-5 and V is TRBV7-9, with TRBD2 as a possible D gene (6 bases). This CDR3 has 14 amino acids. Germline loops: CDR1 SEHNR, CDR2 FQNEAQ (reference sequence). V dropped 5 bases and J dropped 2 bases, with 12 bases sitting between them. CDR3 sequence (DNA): TGTGCCAGCAGCCAAACTAGCAGGCAAGAGACCCAGTACTTC. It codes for CASSQTSRQETQYF.

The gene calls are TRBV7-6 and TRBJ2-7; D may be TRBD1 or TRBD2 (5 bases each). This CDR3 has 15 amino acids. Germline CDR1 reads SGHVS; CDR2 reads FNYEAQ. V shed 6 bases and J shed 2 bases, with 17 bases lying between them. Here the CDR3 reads CASSIGDGETYEQYF. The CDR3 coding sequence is TGTGCCAGCAGTATCGGGGACGGAGAGACCTACGAGCAGTACTTC.

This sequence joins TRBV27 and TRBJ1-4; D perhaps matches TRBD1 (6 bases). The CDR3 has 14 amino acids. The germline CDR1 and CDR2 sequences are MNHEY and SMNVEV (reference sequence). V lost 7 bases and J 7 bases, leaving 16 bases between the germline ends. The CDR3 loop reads CASMGWGAGEKLFF. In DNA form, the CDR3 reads TGTGCCAGCATGGGATGGGGGGCGGGTGAAAAACTGTTTTTT.

This CDR3 reads CASRQENYEQYF. In DNA form, the CDR3 reads TGTGCCAGCAGACAAGAAAACTACGAGCAGTACTTC. The chain couples TRBV6-6 to TRBJ2-7; no reliable D call. V shed 6 bases and J shed 3 bases, with 9 bases lying between them. The CDR3 consists of 12 residues. Germline V gene lookup returns CDR1 MNHNY and CDR2 SVGAGI (reference sequence).

The CDR3 here is CASSLTPQGAGSPLHF. DNA for the CDR3: TGTGCCAGCAGCTTAACCCCCCAGGGGGCAGGGTCACCCCTCCACTTT. This sequence joins TRBV13 and TRBJ1-6; 8 nucleotides align to TRBD1. V was clipped by 2 bases and J by 10 bases; unmatched bases: 10. The germline V gene has CDR1 PRHDT and CDR2 FYEKMQ (reference sequence). CDR3 length: 16 amino acids. Combining the CDR3 with reference TRBV13 and TRBJ1-6 gives the whole variable domain AAGVIQSPRHLIKEKRETATLKCYPIPRHDTVYWYQQGPGQDPQFLISFYEKMQSDKGSIPDRFSAQQFSDYHSELNMSSLELGDSALYFCASSLTPQGAGSPLHFGNGTRLTVT.

This CDR3 reads CASSPGQGWTEAFF. CDR3 nucleotides: TGTGCCAGCAGTCCGGGACAGGGTTGGACTGAAGCTTTCTTT. The V gene is TRBV3-1 (or the pseudogene TRBV3-2), the J gene TRBJ1-1; TRBD1 matches 9 bases. Germline V lookup: CDR1 LGHDT, CDR2 YNNKEL (reference sequence). The ends lost 6 bases at V and 5 bases at J; junction bases unmatched: 7. This CDR3 spans 14 amino acids.

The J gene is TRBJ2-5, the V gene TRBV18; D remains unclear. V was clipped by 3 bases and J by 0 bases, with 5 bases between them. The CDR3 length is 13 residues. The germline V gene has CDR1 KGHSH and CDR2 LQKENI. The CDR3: CASSPGDQETQYF. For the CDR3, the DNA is TGTGCCAGCTCACCTGGGGACCAAGAGACCCAGTACTTC.